This entry concerns a single T cell receptor (beta chain). This clone's antigen is unknown. Base qualities were left out, and no much larger clone turns up one base away. Instrument on record: Illumina HiSeq 1500. TCRdb trimmed the raw reads at Q25, called clones with MiXCR and kept productive beta chains. Every CDR3 protein is listed once, alongside the most common genes and DNA of its rows. The sample table records about half a million distinct CDR3 sequences; 33% of these occur just once. 15% to 20% of the sample is in the top ten clones. The treatment or condition label of this sample denotes: in vitro stimulation with specific CMV peptide epitopes to enrich CMV-specific T cells. The trim is 6 bases for V and 6 bases for J, with a gap of 12 bases between the germline ends. CDR3 length: 13 amino acids, cysteine to phenylalanine. The entry retains the CDR3 DNA only, 39 bases that are in frame from base 1. According to the germline V gene (reference sequence), CDR1 reads MNHNY and CDR2 reads SVGAGI.

This sample was taken from a study of T cell repertoires in cytomegalovirus infection (dated by TCRdb to the late 2010s). With respect to the entire study: Alongside well-studied HLA-B-restricted epitopes, the peptide stimulations were aimed at recently identified HLA-C-restricted CMV epitopes, whose presentation resists viral immunomodulation. Donor HLA type was relevant to the analysis, because carriage of CMV infection together with the matching HLA type was indicated by public TCR beta signatures. Overall study outcomes, separate from this receptor: Carriers of CMV infection plus the relevant HLA type were discriminated by the cumulative frequency of public TCR beta family members in the study cohort and in an independent roughly 380-donor cohort. The ex vivo response was dominated by HLA-C-restricted CMV-specific TCR beta clonotypes, and the single most frequent clonotype in two of eight donors was supplied by these HLA-C-restricted clonotypes.

The rearranged segments are TRBV6-6 and TRBJ1-5; the D segment cannot be called with confidence. The sample in question was cultured PBMCs, obtained from culture after CMV antigen stimulation. The source of this sequence is a human donor in good health (CMV status not recorded). Some clones in this sample may be carry-over from other donors' samples. CDR3 region: CASRESEGQPQHF. The DNA sequence is TGTGCCAGCAGGGAGTCCGAGGGTCAGCCCCAGCATTTT.